A selection of T cell receptor beta chains follows, all from one sample in a study of blood T cell repertoires in COVID-19. Clones were sequenced by immunoSEQ multiplex PCR, and TCRdb holds only the in-frame ones, with some missing. This table has approximately 530,000 clones, 70% to 90% appearing once. What was sequenced was peripheral blood. These receptors were obtained from a woman between 45 and 60 years old with COVID-19, enrolled during active disease. CDR3s include the opening cysteine and the closing phenylalanine or tryptophan. The order of the fields is clone size, V gene, D gene, J gene, CDR3 DNA, CDR3 protein. A D gene is named only where the DNA matches it firmly. For some rows the clone size is stated as once, few or many, or as a class when expanded; others skip it.

size: NA; V: TRBV14; D: NA; J: TRBJ2-3; DNA: TGTGCCAGCAGCCCCGGTGGGGGGGGCGGCACAGATACGCAGTATTTT; CDR3: CASSPGGGGGTDTQYF
size: NA; V: TRBV6-6; D: NA; J: TRBJ2-7; DNA: TGTGCCAGCACCCTCCGCGGTGGCTACGAGCAGTACTTC; CDR3: CASTLRGGYEQYF
size: once; V: TRBV11-2; D: NA; J: TRBJ2-7; DNA: TGTGCCAGCAGCTTAACAGGGAACGAGCAGTACTTC; CDR3: CASSLTGNEQYF
size: NA; V: TRBV9; D: NA; J: TRBJ1-1; DNA: TGTGCCAGCAGCGGATGGTCTGGGGAGAGGAACACTGAAGCTTTCTTT; CDR3: CASSGWSGERNTEAFF
size: NA; V: TRBV19; D: TRBD2; J: TRBJ2-1; DNA: TGTGCCAGTAGTAGCCCGGGGGGGGCCTACAATGAGCAGTTCTTC; CDR3: CASSSPGGAYNEQFF
size: NA; V: TRBV7-2; D: NA; J: TRBJ2-7; DNA: TGTGCCAGCAGCTTTACCGGGGCCTACGAGCAGTACTTC; CDR3: CASSFTGAYEQYF
size: NA; V: TRBV19; D: NA; J: TRBJ1-2; DNA: TGTGCCAGTAGTCCTCGACCGGACAGCTACTATGGCTACACCTTC; CDR3: CASSPRPDSYYGYTF
size: NA; V: TRBV7-9; D: NA; J: TRBJ1-5; DNA: TGTGCCAGCAGCTCCCTCGGGGGAGGGGGAAATCAGCCCCAGCATTTT; CDR3: CASSSLGGGGNQPQHF
size: NA; V: TRBV11-3; D: NA; J: TRBJ2-1; DNA: TGTGCCAGCAGCTATTGGAGGGGGGGCATTAGTGATGAGCAGTTCTTC; CDR3: CASSYWRGGISDEQFF
size: NA; V: TRBV3-1/TRBV3-2; D: NA; J: TRBJ1-4; DNA: TGTGCCAGCAGCGGACAGCCTCCCAGGGAAAAACTGTTTTTT; CDR3: CASSGQPPREKLFF
size: NA; V: TRBV30; D: TRBD1; J: TRBJ1-1; DNA: TGTGCCTGGGACAGGGAGACTGAAGCTTTCTTT; CDR3: CAWDRETEAFF
size: NA; V: TRBV27; D: NA; J: TRBJ2-2; DNA: TGTGCCAGCAGGTCTATGAACACCGGGGAGCTGTTTTTT; CDR3: CASRSMNTGELFF
size: NA; V: TRBV9; D: NA; J: TRBJ1-2; DNA: TGTGCCAGCAGCCAATCCATGAACTATGGCTACACCTTC; CDR3: CASSQSMNYGYTF
size: NA; V: TRBV4-1; D: TRBD1; J: TRBJ1-4; DNA: TGCGCCAGCAGCAGAGATCAGGGGGCGCAAGAAAAACTGTTTTTT; CDR3: CASSRDQGAQEKLFF
size: NA; V: TRBV6-5; D: NA; J: TRBJ1-3; DNA: TGTGCCAGCAGGGCCCAGGGTCGGGGAAACACCATATATTTT; CDR3: CASRAQGRGNTIYF
size: NA; V: TRBV9; D: NA; J: TRBJ1-6; DNA: TGTGCCAGCAGCGCTGGAGACGGGGTAGGGTCACCCCTCCACTTT; CDR3: CASSAGDGVGSPLHF
size: NA; V: TRBV7-9; D: TRBD2; J: TRBJ2-1; DNA: TGTGCCAGCAGCTCCCTAGCGGGGGGGTATGAGCAGTTCTTC; CDR3: CASSSLAGGYEQFF
size: NA; V: TRBV30; D: NA; J: TRBJ1-4; DNA: TGTGCCTGGAGCAATGGTGGCGGGTTGTTTTTT; CDR3: CAWSNGGGLFF
size: NA; V: TRBV23-1; D: TRBD1; J: TRBJ1-6; DNA: TGCGCCAGCAGTCATCCCGGGACAGGTTCACCCCTCCACTTT; CDR3: CASSHPGTGSPLHF
size: NA; V: TRBV30; D: NA; J: TRBJ2-5; DNA: TGTGCCTGGAGTGTAACGGGGTTCAAAGAGACCCAGTACTTC; CDR3: CAWSVTGFKETQYF
size: NA; V: TRBV5-6; D: TRBD2; J: TRBJ2-1; DNA: TGTGCCAGCAGCTTGGGTAGCGGGGGGTACCTTGAGCAGTTCTTC; CDR3: CASSLGSGGYLEQFF
size: once; V: TRBV6-6; D: TRBD1; J: TRBJ1-1; DNA: TGTGCCAGCAGGGGTAGGACAGGGGCTGAAGCTTTCTTT; CDR3: CASRGRTGAEAFF
size: NA; V: TRBV28; D: TRBD2; J: TRBJ2-7; DNA: TGTGCCAGCAGTTCCGCATATTTACTAGCGGGGGTTTACTACGAGCAGTACTTC; CDR3: CASSSAYLLAGVYYEQYF
size: once; V: TRBV5-1; D: NA; J: TRBJ2-4; DNA: TGCGCCAGCAGCCCCAGGGCACTAGCCAAAAACATTCAGTACTTC; CDR3: CASSPRALAKNIQYF
size: NA; V: TRBV14; D: NA; J: TRBJ2-3; DNA: TGTGCCAGCAGCATGGACGGGGTCTGGGATACGCAGTATTTT; CDR3: CASSMDGVWDTQYF
size: NA; V: TRBV14; D: NA; J: TRBJ2-7; DNA: TGTGCCAGCAGCCCCACCAGGGGCGCGTACGAGCAGTACTTC; CDR3: CASSPTRGAYEQYF
size: NA; V: TRBV2; D: NA; J: TRBJ1-2; DNA: TGTGCCAGCAGTGAATTGGCGGGAGCGGCTAACTATGGCTACACCTTC; CDR3: CASSELAGAANYGYTF
size: NA; V: TRBV19; D: TRBD1; J: TRBJ1-1; DNA: TGTGCCAGTAGTCAGGACAGGGAGACTGAAGCTTTCTTT; CDR3: CASSQDRETEAFF
size: NA; V: TRBV3-1/TRBV3-2; D: NA; J: TRBJ2-7; DNA: TGTGCCAGCAGCCAAGTGGTACTAGGACTGGAAGAGCAGTACTTC; CDR3: CASSQVVLGLEEQYF
size: NA; V: TRBV7-8; D: NA; J: TRBJ1-5; DNA: TGTGCCAGCAGCCTCGAGGCGGGGGTTCGGGTTCAGCCCCAGCATTTT; CDR3: CASSLEAGVRVQPQHF
size: once; V: TRBV19; D: NA; J: TRBJ1-3; DNA: TGTGCCAGTAGTATCGACCAAGGGGATGGAAACACCATATATTTT; CDR3: CASSIDQGDGNTIYF
size: NA; V: TRBV5-1; D: NA; J: TRBJ2-1; DNA: TGCGCCAGCAGCTTCTATTGGAATGAGCAGTTCTTC; CDR3: CASSFYWNEQFF
size: once; V: TRBV29-1; D: NA; J: TRBJ1-2; DNA: TGCAGCGTTGACCGGGGGGTCCATGGCTACACCTTC; CDR3: CSVDRGVHGYTF
size: once; V: TRBV5-8; D: NA; J: TRBJ1-2; DNA: TGTGCCAGCAGCTTGGGGCAGAACTATGGCTACACCTTC; CDR3: CASSLGQNYGYTF
size: NA; V: TRBV3-1/TRBV3-2; D: NA; J: TRBJ1-6; DNA: TGTGCCAGCAGCCAAGTTCCCGGGGAAGGTTCACCCCTCCACTTT; CDR3: CASSQVPGEGSPLHF
size: NA; V: TRBV11-2; D: NA; J: TRBJ2-1; DNA: TGTGCCAGCAGCTTAGATACTACTGACAATGAGCAGTTCTTC; CDR3: CASSLDTTDNEQFF
size: NA; V: TRBV21-1; D: NA; J: TRBJ1-4; DNA: TGTGCCAGCCCGAGCAGGGGCTTTCAAAAACTGTTTTTT; CDR3: CASPSRGFQKLFF
size: NA; V: TRBV3-1/TRBV3-2; D: TRBD1; J: TRBJ2-2; DNA: TGTGCCAGCAGAGGGACAGGAATCCCCGGGGAGCTGTTTTTT; CDR3: CASRGTGIPGELFF
size: NA; V: TRBV20-1; D: NA; J: TRBJ1-2; DNA: TGCAGTGCATACCATACAGGCTCTTACACCTTC; CDR3: CSAYHTGSYTF
size: NA; V: TRBV7-6; D: NA; J: TRBJ2-7; DNA: TGTGCCAGCAGCTTAGGGGGGGCGCGGGGGTCCTACGAGCAGTACTTC; CDR3: CASSLGGARGSYEQYF
size: NA; V: TRBV10-3; D: NA; J: TRBJ2-6; DNA: TGTGCCATCAGTCCCTTCGGGCAGGGGGGCTCTGGGGCCAACGTCCTGACTTTC; CDR3: CAISPFGQGGSGANVLTF
size: NA; V: TRBV5-6; D: NA; J: TRBJ2-1; DNA: TGTGCCAGCAGCTTGCTTAGCGGTTCCTACAATGAGCAGTTCTTC; CDR3: CASSLLSGSYNEQFF
size: NA; V: TRBV3-1/TRBV3-2; D: NA; J: TRBJ2-7; DNA: TGTGCCAGCAGCCAAGATATCCCCGGGGGTTGGGGGGGCGACTCCTACGAGCAGTACTTC; CDR3: CASSQDIPGGWGGDSYEQYF
size: NA; V: TRBV7-3; D: TRBD2; J: TRBJ2-2; DNA: TGTGCCAGCAGCTTAAGGCCTCTAGCGGGGGGGCGTAGCACCGGGGAGCTGTTTTTT; CDR3: CASSLRPLAGGRSTGELFF
size: NA; V: TRBV10-1; D: TRBD1; J: TRBJ2-5; DNA: TGCGCCAGCAGCCGGACAGGGTACCAAGAGACCCAGTACTTC; CDR3: CASSRTGYQETQYF
size: once; V: TRBV10-3; D: TRBD1; J: TRBJ1-4; DNA: TGTGCCATCAGTCCGCGGACAGGGGGCGCGAATGAAAAACTGTTTTTT; CDR3: CAISPRTGGANEKLFF
size: NA; V: TRBV2; D: NA; J: TRBJ2-7; DNA: TGTGCCAGCAGTGAAGCGCTTTGGCGGGGTAGGTCCTACGAGCAGTACTTC; CDR3: CASSEALWRGRSYEQYF
size: NA; V: TRBV4-1; D: TRBD1; J: TRBJ2-5; DNA: TGCGCCAGCAGCCAACCGACCGACAGGGGCCGAGCCCAAGAGACCCAGTACTTC; CDR3: CASSQPTDRGRAQETQYF
size: once; V: TRBV5-6; D: TRBD1; J: TRBJ2-3; DNA: TGTGCCAGCAGCTGGGACAGGGGAGGTCCAGATACGCAGTATTTT; CDR3: CASSWDRGGPDTQYF
size: NA; V: TRBV30; D: TRBD2; J: TRBJ2-5; DNA: TGTGCCTGGAGTGTAGGGGGACTAGCGGCGGGAGAGACCCAGTACTTC; CDR3: CAWSVGGLAAGETQYF
size: NA; V: TRBV6-2/TRBV6-3; D: NA; J: TRBJ2-3; DNA: TGTGCCAGCAGTCTTCAGGGGCTCACAGATACGCAGTATTTT; CDR3: CASSLQGLTDTQYF
size: once; V: TRBV7-9; D: TRBD1; J: TRBJ1-2; DNA: TGTGCCAGCAGCCCTACAGGGGGCAAAGAGAAGGGCTATGGCTACACCTTC; CDR3: CASSPTGGKEKGYGYTF
size: NA; V: TRBV4-2; D: TRBD2; J: TRBJ2-2; DNA: TGTGCCAGCAGCCCCGCGGTGCGGGGGGGCACCGGGGAGCTGTTTTTT; CDR3: CASSPAVRGGTGELFF
size: NA; V: TRBV2; D: TRBD1; J: TRBJ2-2; DNA: TGTGCCAGCGATAACAGGGGTGGGGAGCTGTTTTTT; CDR3: CASDNRGGELFF
size: NA; V: TRBV7-6; D: NA; J: TRBJ1-5; DNA: TGTGCCAGCAGCTTAGGGGCAGGGGGCAATCAGCCCCAGCATTTT; CDR3: CASSLGAGGNQPQHF